These T cell receptor beta chains were read from a single sample in a study of shared clonotypes between healthy human individuals. Profiled with immunoSEQ multiplex PCR; TCRdb holds only in-frame clones, not every one. The repertoire has around 340,000 clones, around 79% of them found once; the top ten carry about 10%. The source material was memory CD4+ T cells sorted from blood. These receptors originate from a man younger than 45 in good health. CDR3s include the opening cysteine and the closing phenylalanine or tryptophan. D genes are given only for firm matches. Not every row has a clone size; where given, it reads once, few, many or a size class.

>TRBD2|TRBJ2-1|TRBV29-1|.
TGCAGCGTTTCCGCCGGGACTAGCGGGGGGTACAATGAGCAGTTCTTC
CSVSAGTSGGYNEQFF
>.|TRBJ2-5|TRBV7-9|.
TGTGCCAGCAGCCCCCCCGTGAGGGTCGGAGAGACCCAGTACTTC
CASSPPVRVGETQYF
>TRBD2|TRBJ2-5|TRBV10-3|.
TGTGCCATCACCCAGGGACTAGCGGAGACCCAGTACTTC
CAITQGLAETQYF
>TRBD1|TRBJ2-3|TRBV7-6|.
TGTGCCAGCAGCCAGAGACAGGGGGGGACAGATACGCAGTATTTT
CASSQRQGGTDTQYF
>TRBD1|TRBJ2-7|TRBV11-2|few
TGTGCCAGCAGCTTAACGGGACAGGGGACCTCCTACGAGCAGTACTTC
CASSLTGQGTSYEQYF
>.|TRBJ2-1|TRBV5-1|few
TGCGCCAGCAGCAAAACCGCCGGCGGGCTCTCTAATGAGCAGTTCTTC
CASSKTAGGLSNEQFF
>.|TRBJ2-4|TRBV6-6|.
TGTGCCAGCAGTTACGCGACAGGGAGGAGCATTCAGTACTTC
CASSYATGRSIQYF
>.|TRBJ2-2|TRBV12-5|.
TGTGCTAGTGGTTTGAGAACCGGGGAGCTGTTTTTT
CASGLRTGELFF
>.|TRBJ2-5|TRBV29-1|.
TGCAGCGTTGTAGCAGGGATGGAGACCCAGTACTTC
CSVVAGMETQYF
>.|TRBJ2-3|TRBV11-2|.
TGTGCCAGCAGCAACGACTACAGAGTTACGCAGTATTTT
CASSNDYRVTQYF
>.|TRBJ2-5|TRBV7-9|.
TGTGCCAGCAGCTTAGAAGTCGGGACGACCCAGTACTTC
CASSLEVGTTQYF
>TRBD2|TRBJ2-7|TRBV28|.
TGTGCCAGCAGCCTCGGACTAGCGGGAGGTCGTGGCTACGAGCAGTACTTC
CASSLGLAGGRGYEQYF
>.|TRBJ2-7|TRBV21-1|.
TGTGCCATCTTTGCCGGGAGTCACCGAAGTGTCGAGCAGTACTTC
CAIFAGSHRSVEQYF
>TRBD1|TRBJ2-5|TRBV5-4|once
TGTGCCAGCAGCCAGGGGACAGGGCTCCGAGAGACCCAGTACTTC
CASSQGTGLRETQYF
>.|TRBJ2-2|TRBV11-3|.
TGTGCCAGCCCCAACACCGGGGAGCTGTTTTTT
CASPNTGELFF
>.|TRBJ2-1|TRBV7-3|.
TGTGCCAGCAGCTTAAGGGATTCTAATGAGCAGTTCTTC
CASSLRDSNEQFF
>TRBD1|TRBJ2-5|TRBV5-5|once
TGTGCCAGCAGCTCTCGACAGGGAGAAGAGACCCAGTACTTC
CASSSRQGEETQYF
>.|TRBJ2-1|TRBV29-1|.
TGCAGCGTTGAGGGGCTAGGACTCTACAATGAGCAGTTCTTC
CSVEGLGLYNEQFF
>.|TRBJ2-6|TRBV29-1|.
TGCAGCGTTGCGACCTCTGGGGCCAACGTCCTGACTTTC
CSVATSGANVLTF
>TRBD2|TRBJ2-3|TRBV28|.
TGTGCCAGCAGTTTCCACGGATCGGCGGGAGTTGGGCAGTTTTTT
CASSFHGSAGVGQFF
>.|TRBJ2-7|TRBV18|.
TGTGCCAGCTCTCGTGTAACAGGGAGGGAGCAGTACTTC
CASSRVTGREQYF
>.|TRBJ2-7|TRBV2|once
TGTGCCAGCAGTGTGGGGTACCGGGAGGAGCAGTACTTC
CASSVGYREEQYF
>.|TRBJ2-3|TRBV11-3|.
TGTGCCAGCATCCCCAGGGGCAATTGCACAGATACGCAGTATTTT
CASIPRGNCTDTQYF
>.|TRBJ2-7|TRBV6-9|.
TGTGCCAGCAGGGGGAGTTCCTACGAGCAGTACTTC
CASRGSSYEQYF
>.|TRBJ2-5|TRBV7-9|.
TGTGCCAGCAGCCCAAAGACGGGGTTAGGGCTGGCAGAGACCCAGTACTTC
CASSPKTGLGLAETQYF
>.|TRBJ1-4|TRBV18|.
TGTGCCAGCTCACCGCGGACGGGCGCAACTAATGAAAAACTGTTTTTT
CASSPRTGATNEKLFF
>TRBD2|TRBJ2-5|TRBV6-1|.
TGTGCCAGCAGTGAAGGCCGGACTAGCGGGAGAGGGTACCAAGAGACCCAGTACTTC
CASSEGRTSGRGYQETQYF
>TRBD1|TRBJ1-2|TRBV28|once
TGTGCCAGCAGTTTATTGGGACAGGGCTCGCGGGATGGCTACACCTTC
CASSLLGQGSRDGYTF
>.|TRBJ2-3|TRBV5-1|.
TGCGCCAGCAGCTGGACTGGGACGGCAGATACGCAGTATTTT
CASSWTGTADTQYF
>.|TRBJ2-7|TRBV5-1|few
TGCGCCAGCAGCTGGGGGGTCTCCTACGAGCAGTACTTC
CASSWGVSYEQYF
>TRBD1|TRBJ1-5|TRBV30|.
TGTGCCTGGAGTTTACGACAGGGGGCTGGTCAGCCCCAGCATTTT
CAWSLRQGAGQPQHF
>TRBD2|TRBJ2-7|TRBV10-3|.
TGTGCCATCACCTCGGGACTAGCGGGAGGGTACGAGCAGTACTTC
CAITSGLAGGYEQYF
>.|TRBJ2-3|TRBV28|once
TGTGCCAGCAGTCCGGAGGGGGGCACAGATACGCAGTATTTT
CASSPEGGTDTQYF
>TRBD1|TRBJ1-2|TRBV7-9|.
TGTGCCAGCAGCCCGACAGGGTCGCCGGATGGCTACACCTTC
CASSPTGSPDGYTF
>.|TRBJ2-2|TRBV28|.
TGTGCCAGTGCCTTGCTGAACACCGGGGAGCTGTTTTTT
CASALLNTGELFF
>TRBD2|TRBJ2-1|TRBV5-1|.
TGCGCCAGCAGCTCTGTACTAGCGGGAGTTGGCCATGAGCAGTTCTTC
CASSSVLAGVGHEQFF
>TRBD1|TRBJ2-2|TRBV7-3|.
TGTGCCAGCAGCCCAACAGGGGCCGGGGAGCTGTTTTTT
CASSPTGAGELFF
>.|TRBJ2-1|TRBV2|.
TGTGCCAGCAGTCGTAGTGCGGTCCCGACGGTTGGTGAGCAGTTCTTC
CASSRSAVPTVGEQFF
>.|TRBJ1-2|TRBV11-2|.
TGTGCCAGCAGCCCACAGGGTCCCGGCCGCGGCTACACCTTC
CASSPQGPGRGYTF
>.|TRBJ1-5|TRBV18|.
TGTGCCAGCTCACCCGGACGGAATAGCAATCAGCCCCAGCATTTT
CASSPGRNSNQPQHF
>TRBD1|TRBJ2-2|TRBV11-1|.
TGTGCCACCAACAATCTCGGGCAGGGGGACACCGGGGAGCTGTTTTTT
CATNNLGQGDTGELFF
>.|TRBJ1-1|TRBV14|.
TGTGCCAGCAGCCAAGTGGGACTCCAGAACACTGAAGCTTTCTTT
CASSQVGLQNTEAFF
>TRBD1|TRBJ2-7|TRBV7-9|.
TGTGCCAGCACCCGGGACAGCTACGAGCAGTACTTC
CASTRDSYEQYF
>TRBD2|TRBJ2-1|TRBV7-6|.
TGTGCCAGCAGCTCCCATAGCGGGAGGGCCAACTCCTACAATGAGCAGTTCTTC
CASSSHSGRANSYNEQFF
>TRBD1|TRBJ1-5|TRBV19|.
TGTGCCAGTATTCGGACAGGGGTTAGCAATCAGCCCCAGCATTTT
CASIRTGVSNQPQHF
>.|TRBJ1-1|TRBV27|.
TGTGCCAGCAGTTTAGTTAACGGAGGGTTGGGCACTGAAGCTTTCTTT
CASSLVNGGLGTEAFF
>TRBD1|TRBJ1-1|TRBV28|.
TGTGCCAGCAGTTTAAGTGGTTGGGACAGGGCGGCTTTCTTT
CASSLSGWDRAAFF
>TRBD1|TRBJ2-5|TRBV5-1|once
TGCGCCAGCTCTCTAGGGACAGGGGGCAATACCCAGTACTTC
CASSLGTGGNTQYF
>TRBD1|TRBJ2-7|TRBV2|once
TGTGCCAGCGGGACAGACTTTCTCTACGAGCAGTACTTC
CASGTDFLYEQYF
>TRBD2|TRBJ2-2|TRBV5-4|many
TGTGCCAGCAGCTTGGCTAGCGGGAGAACCGGGGAGCTGTTTTTT
CASSLASGRTGELFF
>TRBD1|TRBJ2-6|TRBV28|.
TGTGCCAGCAGACGAGCCGGGACAGGGGGCGCCGGGGCCAACGTCCTGACTTTC
CASRRAGTGGAGANVLTF